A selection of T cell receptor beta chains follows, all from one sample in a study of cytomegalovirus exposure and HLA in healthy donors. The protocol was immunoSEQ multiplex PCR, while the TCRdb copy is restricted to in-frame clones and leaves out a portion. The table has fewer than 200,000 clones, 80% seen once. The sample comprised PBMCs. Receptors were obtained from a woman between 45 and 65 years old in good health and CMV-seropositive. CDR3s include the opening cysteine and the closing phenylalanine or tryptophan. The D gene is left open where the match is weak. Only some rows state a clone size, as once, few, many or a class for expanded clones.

CDR3nt: TGTGCCAGCAGACGGGGCAATCAGCCCCAGCATTTT
CDR3aa: CASRRGNQPQHF
abundance: NA
v_gene: TRBV28
j_gene: TRBJ1-5
d_gene: NA

CDR3nt: TGTGCCAGCAGTTTGACAGAGAACACTGAAGCTTTCTTT
CDR3aa: CASSLTENTEAFF
abundance: NA
v_gene: TRBV27
j_gene: TRBJ1-1
d_gene: NA

CDR3nt: TGTGCCAGCAGTTCACCAATACTCTCTGGAAACACCATATATTTT
CDR3aa: CASSSPILSGNTIYF
abundance: NA
v_gene: TRBV6-5
j_gene: TRBJ1-3
d_gene: NA

CDR3nt: TGTGCCAGCAGTTGGGACAGTAGGTTTGTCTATGGCTACACCTTC
CDR3aa: CASSWDSRFVYGYTF
abundance: NA
v_gene: TRBV6-5
j_gene: TRBJ1-2
d_gene: TRBD1

CDR3nt: TGCGCCAGCAGCTTGGGCGGGGTGGAGTCAGTTTCCAAAAACATTCAGTACTTC
CDR3aa: CASSLGGVESVSKNIQYF
abundance: NA
v_gene: TRBV5-1
j_gene: TRBJ2-4
d_gene: NA

CDR3nt: TGTGCCAGCAGCTTAGAGACGGGACTGCTCTACGAGCAGTACTTC
CDR3aa: CASSLETGLLYEQYF
abundance: NA
v_gene: TRBV5-4
j_gene: TRBJ2-7
d_gene: NA

CDR3nt: TGTGCCAGCAAAGAAACGGGGGGCCCATCCACCGGGGAGCTGTTTTTT
CDR3aa: CASKETGGPSTGELFF
abundance: NA
v_gene: TRBV2
j_gene: TRBJ2-2
d_gene: NA

CDR3nt: TGTGCCATCAGTGAGGCAGCGGGGGGGGGTACGAACACCGGGGAGCTGTTTTTT
CDR3aa: CAISEAAGGGTNTGELFF
abundance: NA
v_gene: TRBV10-3
j_gene: TRBJ2-2
d_gene: TRBD2

CDR3nt: TGCGCCAGCAGCCAAGATGGAACGGGGGGGTTTGAGACCCAGTACTTC
CDR3aa: CASSQDGTGGFETQYF
abundance: NA
v_gene: TRBV4-1
j_gene: TRBJ2-5
d_gene: TRBD2

CDR3nt: TGTGCCAGCAGCCAAGGGACAGGGGGCCGTGGGGTAAACGAGCAGTACTTC
CDR3aa: CASSQGTGGRGVNEQYF
abundance: NA
v_gene: TRBV14
j_gene: TRBJ2-7
d_gene: TRBD1

CDR3nt: TGTGCCAGCAGCCCGCGGGGCGAAGATACGCAGTATTTT
CDR3aa: CASSPRGEDTQYF
abundance: NA
v_gene: TRBV4-2
j_gene: TRBJ2-3
d_gene: NA

CDR3nt: TGTGCCAGTACCGATGGAGGGGAACTCTATGGCTACACCTTC
CDR3aa: CASTDGGELYGYTF
abundance: NA
v_gene: TRBV19
j_gene: TRBJ1-2
d_gene: NA

CDR3nt: TGTGCCAGCAGCCGGTCTGAAAATGAAAAACTGTTTTTT
CDR3aa: CASSRSENEKLFF
abundance: NA
v_gene: TRBV7-8
j_gene: TRBJ1-4
d_gene: NA

CDR3nt: TGTGCCAGCAGCAGGGGGCCCAGAACTAACCGCGCGAACACCGGGGAGCTGTTTTTT
CDR3aa: CASSRGPRTNRANTGELFF
abundance: once
v_gene: TRBV5-4
j_gene: TRBJ2-2
d_gene: TRBD1

CDR3nt: TGTGCCAGCAGCCAAATGGACAGAGATAATGAAAAACTGTTTTTT
CDR3aa: CASSQMDRDNEKLFF
abundance: NA
v_gene: TRBV13
j_gene: TRBJ1-4
d_gene: NA

CDR3nt: TGTGCCAGCAGCCAAACAGGGGAAGGAAACACCATATATTTT
CDR3aa: CASSQTGEGNTIYF
abundance: NA
v_gene: TRBV7-3
j_gene: TRBJ1-3
d_gene: TRBD1

CDR3nt: TGTGCCAGCAGCTTAGATCGGGGTCCTGGCACAGATACGCAGTATTTT
CDR3aa: CASSLDRGPGTDTQYF
abundance: NA
v_gene: TRBV11-3
j_gene: TRBJ2-3
d_gene: NA

CDR3nt: TGTGCCAGCAGAAAACAGGGGATCGCTGAAGCTTTCTTT
CDR3aa: CASRKQGIAEAFF
abundance: few
v_gene: TRBV28
j_gene: TRBJ1-1
d_gene: TRBD1

CDR3nt: TGTGCCAGCAGCGAAGGACTAGCGGGTAGCACAGATACGCAGTATTTT
CDR3aa: CASSEGLAGSTDTQYF
abundance: NA
v_gene: TRBV7-9
j_gene: TRBJ2-3
d_gene: TRBD2

CDR3nt: TGTGCCAGCAGCCAAGATGAGGGTCGGGGAGATCAGCCCCAGCATTTT
CDR3aa: CASSQDEGRGDQPQHF
abundance: NA
v_gene: TRBV4-2
j_gene: TRBJ1-5
d_gene: NA

CDR3nt: TGCGCCAGCAGCTTGTTGGGCAGGGGATTAAGGGACGAGCAGTACTTC
CDR3aa: CASSLLGRGLRDEQYF
abundance: NA
v_gene: TRBV5-1
j_gene: TRBJ2-7
d_gene: NA

CDR3nt: TGCGCCAGCAGCCAAGTTCGACAGGGACTAGCGGGAATTACGCAGTATTTT
CDR3aa: CASSQVRQGLAGITQYF
abundance: NA
v_gene: TRBV4-1
j_gene: TRBJ2-3
d_gene: TRBD2

CDR3nt: TGTGCCATCACCGGACAGGCCTACGAGCAGTACTTC
CDR3aa: CAITGQAYEQYF
abundance: NA
v_gene: TRBV10-3
j_gene: TRBJ2-7
d_gene: TRBD1

CDR3nt: TGTGCCAGCAGCTTCACCCGAACAGGGTGTGACGAGTTCTCTACCGGCTTT
CDR3aa: CASSFTRTGCDEFSTGF
abundance: few
v_gene: TRBV7-6
j_gene: TRBJ2-3
d_gene: NA

CDR3nt: TGTTCCAGCAGCTTAGGCCATCAGGGTGAAGGAGATGGCTACACCTTC
CDR3aa: CSSSLGHQGEGDGYTF
abundance: NA
v_gene: TRBV7-9
j_gene: TRBJ1-2
d_gene: NA

CDR3nt: TGTGCCAGCAGCCCCGGGATAGCGGGGGGTTCCTACGAGCAGTACTTC
CDR3aa: CASSPGIAGGSYEQYF
abundance: NA
v_gene: TRBV13
j_gene: TRBJ2-7
d_gene: TRBD2

CDR3nt: TGCAGCGTTTTCGTGTTCGGGGATCGTGATGGCTACACCTTC
CDR3aa: CSVFVFGDRDGYTF
abundance: NA
v_gene: TRBV29-1
j_gene: TRBJ1-2
d_gene: NA

CDR3nt: TGTGCCAGTAGTATCATCCGGGACAGTGAAGCTTTCTTT
CDR3aa: CASSIIRDSEAFF
abundance: NA
v_gene: TRBV19
j_gene: TRBJ1-1
d_gene: TRBD1

CDR3nt: TGCGCGGTACGGGAGGTCTATGGCTACACCTTC
CDR3aa: CAVREVYGYTF
abundance: NA
v_gene: TRBV6-4
j_gene: TRBJ1-2
d_gene: NA

CDR3nt: TGCGCCAGCAGTGAGAGCCGGGGGACTGGGCAGCCCCAGCATTTT
CDR3aa: CASSESRGTGQPQHF
abundance: few
v_gene: TRBV10-2
j_gene: TRBJ1-5
d_gene: NA

CDR3nt: TGTGCCAGCAGCTTAGACTATCAGCCCCAGCATTTT
CDR3aa: CASSLDYQPQHF
abundance: NA
v_gene: TRBV7-9
j_gene: TRBJ1-5
d_gene: NA

CDR3nt: TGTGCCAGCAGTTCCAGGGAGCAGGGGGCCAATCAGCCCCAGCATTTT
CDR3aa: CASSSREQGANQPQHF
abundance: NA
v_gene: TRBV28
j_gene: TRBJ1-5
d_gene: TRBD1

CDR3nt: TGTGCCAGCAGCCCACAGGGGGCCCACTATGGCTACACCTTC
CDR3aa: CASSPQGAHYGYTF
abundance: few
v_gene: TRBV7-2
j_gene: TRBJ1-2
d_gene: TRBD1

CDR3nt: TGTGCCAGCAGCTTAGGACGGGGACAGGGGACTAACTATGGCTACACCTTC
CDR3aa: CASSLGRGQGTNYGYTF
abundance: NA
v_gene: TRBV7-2
j_gene: TRBJ1-2
d_gene: TRBD1

CDR3nt: TGCAGCGTAACTGGGGGCAGTCCTGAAGCTTTCTTT
CDR3aa: CSVTGGSPEAFF
abundance: NA
v_gene: TRBV29-1
j_gene: TRBJ1-1
d_gene: NA

CDR3nt: TGTGCCAGCAGCTTTGGTCTAGCGGGAGGGTCCTCTGATACGCAGTATTTT
CDR3aa: CASSFGLAGGSSDTQYF
abundance: NA
v_gene: TRBV7-8
j_gene: TRBJ2-3
d_gene: TRBD2

CDR3nt: TGTGCCACGAAGGGACTCGCCGGGAGCACTGAAGCTTTCTTT
CDR3aa: CATKGLAGSTEAFF
abundance: NA
v_gene: TRBV19
j_gene: TRBJ1-1
d_gene: NA

CDR3nt: TGTGCCAGTAGTACCTATAGCGGGATGTCTTCAAAGGTGTTCTTC
CDR3aa: CASSTYSGMSSKVFF
abundance: NA
v_gene: TRBV19
j_gene: TRBJ2-1
d_gene: TRBD2

CDR3nt: TGTGCCAGCAGCTTGGTTAGGACAGGGTCACACAATGAGCAGTTCTTC
CDR3aa: CASSLVRTGSHNEQFF
abundance: NA
v_gene: TRBV5-8
j_gene: TRBJ2-1
d_gene: TRBD1

CDR3nt: TGCGCCAGCAGCCCCGGTTGGAACTATGGCTACACCTTC
CDR3aa: CASSPGWNYGYTF
abundance: NA
v_gene: TRBV4-3
j_gene: TRBJ1-2
d_gene: NA

CDR3nt: TGCAGCCCCGACCGGGGGAGGGGCTACGAGCAGTACTTC
CDR3aa: CSPDRGRGYEQYF
abundance: NA
v_gene: TRBV29-1
j_gene: TRBJ2-7
d_gene: TRBD2